The entry that follows covers one TCR beta chain sequence. Its target antigen remains unknown. One base away there is no much larger clone; base qualities are not given. This entry belongs to a study of CD8 T cells in ankylosing spondylitis (dated by TCRdb to about 2017). Background for the entire study: T cell receptor beta repertoires were profiled in healthy donors and ankylosing spondylitis patients so that disease-linked TCR variants could be found. The whole study cohort included 108 healthy donors and 20 to 30 ankylosing spondylitis patients. Peripheral blood samples were taken, and synovial fluid was additionally collected from ankylosing spondylitis patients.

TCRdb names Illumina HiSeq 2500 as the instrument used. Quantitative 5'-RACE with molecular barcodes was the method used to prepare the TCR beta libraries. In the source study's methods: To identify disease-linked TCR variants, a new computational method was used, one built on a probabilistic model of VDJ rearrangement. TCRdb cleaned the public reads at Q25 with fastp, built clones with MiXCR and kept in-frame beta chains. CDR3 protein sequences are deduplicated, and each keeps its most common genes and DNA. These V and J calls originate from TCRdb's pipeline instead of the authors' own analysis. The sample includes some 840,000 distinct CDR3 sequences, with roughly 10% observed a single time. The ten biggest clones cover approximately 0.46% of the sample. Paper-wide results and their limitations: Some of the motif variants had been reported before in the synovial fluid and blood of reactive arthritis patients, a finding that suggests common disease-initiation mechanisms. The disease-linked clones were reported to be significantly enriched in matched synovial fluid samples from ankylosing spondylitis patients. The disease-linked clones had a CD8+ phenotype and were found at relatively low frequencies in peripheral blood. A TCR beta motif made up of several highly homologous amino acid variants appeared to be characteristic of blood from ankylosing spondylitis patients.

Reading from cysteine to phenylalanine, the CDR3 counts 15 amino acids. Left in the record is the CDR3 DNA by itself, 45 bases read in frame from the first base. CDR1 LNHNV and CDR2 YYDKDF were looked up in the germline V gene (reference sequence). Between the V and J ends, shortened by 3 bases and 7 bases respectively, the junction contains 15 bases. The receptor was isolated from a male donor with ankylosing spondylitis. The V gene is TRBV15 and the J gene is TRBJ2-2; no D gene is confidently identified. The source material was blood, either unsorted or a sorted T cell fraction (not recorded which). CDR3 protein: CATSRNPWGGGELFF. The DNA sequence is TGTGCCACCAGCAGGAACCCGTGGGGTGGCGGGGAGCTGTTTTTT.